The 18 T cell receptor beta chains below come from one sample, sequenced in a study of blood T cell repertoires in COVID-19. Libraries were prepared by immunoSEQ multiplex PCR; TCRdb keeps only in-frame clonotypes and omits some of them. Of 200,000 or so clones in the sample, 75% to 90% are singletons; the top ten hold 2.1%. The specimen sequenced was peripheral blood. The receptor source for this set is a man aged 65 to 85 with active or convalescent COVID-19.

This clone has just a few counts. This sequence joins TRBV7-9 and TRBJ2-7; TRBD1 matches at 7 bases. V shed 5 bases, J shed 1 base, and the junction held 8 bases outside the gene matches. The germline V gene has CDR1 SEHNR and CDR2 FQNEAQ (reference sequence). This CDR3 contains 15 residues. The CDR3 sequence: CASSPPGGQSYEQYF. The CDR3 DNA sequence: TGTGCCAGCAGCCCCCCAGGGGGACAGTCCTACGAGCAGTACTTC.

The chain combines TRBV3-1 (or the pseudogene TRBV3-2) with TRBJ1-3; possible D gene TRBD1, 6 bases. CDR3 size: 16 residues. Germline V gene data show CDR1 as LGHDT and CDR2 as YNNKEL (reference sequence). V lost 5 bases, J lost 0 bases, and 14 bases lay in between. CDR3 residues: CASSVGGGFSGNTIYF. CDR3 DNA: TGTGCCAGCAGCGTAGGGGGGGGCTTCTCTGGAAACACCATATATTTT.

This clone was recorded only once. The CDR3 is CASSFGLAGKNEQFF. The CDR3 nucleotides read TGTGCCAGCAGCTTCGGACTAGCGGGAAAAAATGAGCAGTTCTTC. V is TRBV7-2 and J is TRBJ2-1; 12 nucleotides agree with TRBD2. This CDR3 region has 15 residues. Trimming cost V 3 bases and J 7 bases; bases outside gene matches: 4. CDR1 is SGHTA and CDR2 is FQGNSA in the germline V gene.

The chain joins TRBV14 to TRBJ2-5; D perhaps matches TRBD1 (6 bases). Germline V lookup: CDR1 SGHDN, CDR2 FVKESK. V was cut by 1 base and J by 2 bases, with 14 bases left in between. The CDR3 is 16 residues long. DNA for the CDR3: TGTGCCAGCAGCCAAGGTTACGCTACAGGGCAAGAGACCCAGTACTTC. It encodes CASSQGYATGQETQYF.

The chain uses TRBV6-5 and TRBJ2-7; 9 nucleotides match TRBD1. Germline V gene data show CDR1 as MNHEY and CDR2 as SVGAGI. The junction had 12 bases not matched to a gene; V was cut back by 2 bases and J by 7 bases. The length of the CDR3 is 16 residues. CDR3 DNA: TGTGCCAGCAGTTACACGGGACAGGGCGGGGTACGTGAGCAGTACTTC. It translates to CASSYTGQGGVREQYF.

V gene TRBV27 combines with J gene TRBJ2-7, with 10 nucleotides matching TRBD2. J was trimmed by 2 bases and V by 6 bases; bases with no gene match: 7. The CDR3 has 15 residues. The germline V gene encodes CDR1 MNHEY and CDR2 SMNVEV (reference sequence). The CDR3 coding sequence is TGTGCCAGCAGACCCGGACTAGCGGAGCCCTACGAGCAGTACTTC. Encoded protein: CASRPGLAEPYEQYF.

This sequence joins TRBV6-4 and TRBJ2-7; perhaps TRBD1 as D (5 bases). The germline V gene has CDR1 MRHNA and CDR2 SNTAGT. The length of the CDR3 is 17 residues. Trimming removed 0 bases from V and 2 bases from J, with 17 bases in between. CDR3 region: CASSDSSLGATAYEQYF. Here the CDR3 DNA reads TGTGCCAGCAGTGACTCTTCTTTAGGGGCGACTGCCTACGAGCAGTACTTC.

This clone was picked up a small number of times. The chain is built from TRBV29-1 and TRBJ1-2; 9 bases match TRBD1. The V and J ends lost 5 bases and 7 bases, in that order; junction bases with no gene match: 2. CDR1 and CDR2 from the germline V gene are SQVTM and ANQGSEA. This CDR3 region has 11 residues. Here the CDR3 reads CSVRDRAGYTF. CDR3 in DNA: TGCAGCGTTCGGGACAGGGCTGGCTACACCTTC.

The chain employs TRBV7-8 and TRBJ2-7; 9 nucleotides agree with TRBD1. The CDR3 has 16 residues. With V trimmed by 6 bases and J by 0 bases, 9 bases remained unmatched. Germline CDR1 is SGHVS and CDR2 is FQNEAQ. The CDR3 loop is CASSLMGQGSSYEQYF. The CDR3 nucleotides are TGTGCCAGCAGTTTGATGGGACAGGGAAGCTCCTACGAGCAGTACTTC. The entire variable domain, with the rest obtained from reference TRBV7-8 and TRBJ2-7, is as follows: GAGVSQSPRYKVAKRGQDVALRCDPISGHVSLFWYQQALGQGPEFLTYFQNEAQLDKSGLPSDRFFAERPEGSVSTLKIQRTQQEDSAVYLCASSLMGQGSSYEQYFGPGTRLTVT.

This clone appeared once. The V gene is TRBV7-2, the J gene TRBJ2-3, with 8 bases matching TRBD2. The CDR3 spans 16 residues. From germline, CDR1 is SGHTA and CDR2 FQGNSA. Trimming removed 1 base from V and 2 bases from J; junction bases left unmatched: 5. CDR3 coding DNA: TGTGCCAGCAGCTTAGGGCCTAGCGGGCACACAGATACGCAGTATTTT. Translation gives CASSLGPSGHTDTQYF.

V and J are TRBV18 and TRBJ2-3, with TRBD2 matching over 12 bases. The V segment lost 0 bases and the J segment 2 bases; nucleotides outside the gene matches: 9. This CDR3 region has 19 residues. The germline V gene encodes CDR1 KGHSH and CDR2 LQKENI. The CDR3 sequence is CASSPPEASGGGLTDTQYF. The CDR3 nucleotides read TGTGCCAGCTCACCACCTGAGGCTAGCGGGGGGGGCCTCACAGATACGCAGTATTTT.

The chain combines TRBV6-2 or TRBV6-3 with TRBJ2-7, with D perhaps matching TRBD2 (6 bases). CDR3 length: 15 residues. Looked up from germline, CDR1 is MNHEY and CDR2 is SVGEGT. V gave up 2 bases and J gave up 2 bases, with 13 bases separating them. The DNA for the CDR3 is TGTGCCAGCAGTTACCAGGGTCGGACTACCTACGAGCAGTACTTC. Translation: CASSYQGRTTYEQYF.

The V call is TRBV7-2, the J call TRBJ2-1, with D possibly being TRBD2 (5 bases). The CDR3 totals 15 residues. Germline CDR1 is SGHTA and CDR2 is FQGNSA. Trimming pared 5 bases from V and 3 bases from J, leaving 14 bases between. The CDR3 DNA reads as TGTGCCAGCAGCCCACACGGGAAAAGCTACAATGAGCAGTTCTTC. Its translation is CASSPHGKSYNEQFF. The variable domain in full, completed from reference TRBV7-2 and TRBJ2-1, reads GAGVSQSPSNKVTEKGKDVELRCDPISGHTALYWYRQSLGQGLEFLIYFQGNSAPDKSGLPSDRFSAERTGGSVSTLTIQRTQQEDSAVYLCASSPHGKSYNEQFFGPGTRLTVL.

The CDR3 nucleotides read TGTGCCAGCAGCCTAGGTCAGGGGAGCGGCTATGGCTACACCTTC. It specifies CASSLGQGSGYGYTF. The chain uses TRBV9 and TRBJ1-2; D might be TRBD1 (6 bases). This CDR3 has 15 residues. CDR1 is SGDLS and CDR2 is YYNGEE in the germline V gene. V lost 4 bases and J 4 bases, leaving 17 bases between the germline ends.

About this clone: Other DNA sequences in the sample encode the same CDR3. V gene TRBV28 combines with J gene TRBJ1-6; D is ambiguous. This CDR3 has 14 residues. Germline CDR1 is MDHEN and CDR2 is SYDVKM. Between the trimmed V and J ends, which lost 1 base and 7 bases, there was a span of 8 bases. The CDR3 region is CASSLSQNNSPLHF. Written as DNA, the CDR3 is TGTGCCAGCAGTTTATCACAGAACAATTCACCCCTCCACTTT.

Written as DNA, the CDR3 is TGTGCCAGCAGCCTCAACACACTGAACACTGAAGCTTTCTTT. Its translation: CASSLNTLNTEAFF. V usage is TRBV7-9 and J usage is TRBJ1-1, with D hard to call. With 5 bases removed from V and 0 bases from J, the gap between germline ends came to 10 bases. Per the germline V gene, CDR1 is SEHNR and CDR2 is FQNEAQ (reference sequence). The CDR3 totals 14 residues.

V and J are TRBV5-6 and TRBJ2-3; D unclear. The ends were cut back, 0 bases at V and 6 bases at J, with 17 bases in the middle. Germline V CDR1 and CDR2: SGHDT, YYEEEE. The CDR3 has 16 amino acids. The CDR3 nucleotides are TGTGCCAGCAGCTTGGTTGGGCAGGTCGGTGGGGATACGCAGTATTTT. Its translation: CASSLVGQVGGDTQYF.

The rearrangement links TRBV28 to TRBJ1-2; perhaps TRBD1 as D (5 bases). V was trimmed by 10 bases and J by 7 bases, leaving 19 bases between them. This CDR3 has 13 amino acids. Germline assignment: CDR1 MDHEN and CDR2 SYDVKM. The CDR3 DNA is TGTGCCACCGCAACAGGTACTCCTTTTGGCTACACCTTC. Translated, it gives CATATGTPFGYTF.